This T cell receptor (beta chain) was sequenced in a study of blood T cell repertoires in COVID-19. Study-wide background: The study drew acute and convalescent COVID-19 samples from the United States, Italy and Spain. The cDNA or gDNA used as material had been derived from T cells, B-cell-depleted T cells, or PBMCs.

Patients from Seattle were sampled longitudinally, starting during active infection. The CDR3 is 16 amino acids. Original processing notes: Quantification of nucleated cells was approximated via reference gene primer amplification. Sequencing was performed with immunoSEQ multiplex PCR; in TCRdb, only in-frame clones are kept and a portion is missing. V, J and clone size are those of that table, while D and trimming were read from the DNA. The data contain some 200,000 clones, about 93% of them singletons. The chain has TRBV21-1 and TRBJ2-2; the DNA was not compared with TRBD1, the D call given in the table. TRBV21-1 is described as a pseudogene. Material for sequencing was peripheral blood. This sequence originates from a man aged 30-40 years with COVID-19, enrolled during active disease. The CDR3 region is CASSNVTGWGTGELFF. CDR3 bases: TGTGCCAGCAGCAACGTGACAGGGTGGGGCACCGGGGAGCTGTTTTTT.